This TCR beta chain was found in a study of blood T cell repertoires in COVID-19. Study-wide background: Researchers got acute and convalescent COVID-19 samples from the United States, Italy and Spain.

Germline values: CDR1 MRHNA, CDR2 SNTAGT. This CDR3 is 16 amino acids long. Trimming cost V 3 bases and J 0 bases; bases outside gene matches: 2. Measured with immunoSEQ multiplex PCR; TCRdb has only the in-frame clones, and not every one. The table has over 50,000 clones, around 84% seen once; the top ten hold roughly 3%. The TCR was taken from a man between 50 and 59 years old with acute or convalescent COVID-19. Sample: peripheral blood. V is TRBV6-4 and J is TRBJ2-6; TRBD1 aligns across 7 bases. The CDR3 loop is CASSEGGSSGANVLTF. CDR3 DNA sequence: TGTGCCAGCAGTGAAGGGGGCAGCTCTGGGGCCAACGTCCTGACTTTC.